This TCR beta chain stems from a study of Tregs in tolerant kidney transplant recipients. A word on this clone: Its antigen is undetermined.

Generated by immunoSEQ multiplex PCR, the TCRdb table keeps only in-frame clones and is missing some. Here the sample spans about 240,000 clones, around 82% being singletons. The V end lost 6 bases, the J end lost 3 bases, and 12 bases lay between the germline ends. The germline V gene has CDR1 MNHNS and CDR2 SASEGT. The CDR3 runs to 13 residues. Points from the study as a whole: Expanding Tregs on activated donor B cells appeared to best identify donor-specific TCRbeta clones.

The sequencing sample was made of CD4+ T cells from blood. The chain links TRBV6-1 to TRBJ2-7, with D possibly matching TRBD2 (6 bases). This sequence originates from a human donor in good health. The CDR3 loop is CASRDGSRYEQYF. Written as DNA, the CDR3 is TGTGCCAGCAGGGACGGGAGCCGCTACGAGCAGTACTTC.